Each of the 17 T cell receptor beta chains below was sequenced from the same sample in a study of shared clonotypes between healthy human individuals. The data were produced by immunoSEQ multiplex PCR, yet TCRdb's version contains in-frame clones alone and is incomplete. The repertoire consists of more than 2,000,000 clones, with more than 80% occurring once and the leading ten covering under 0.45%. The sequenced sample consisted of naive CD4+ T cells from PBMCs. The subset denotes: CD45RA+ positively selected. Source of these receptors: a man younger than 35 in good health. Some clones in this sample may be carry-over from other donors' samples.

The chain has TRBV15 and TRBJ2-5; D might be TRBD1 (6 bases). Trimming stripped 3 bases from V and 4 bases from J, with 9 bases between. Per germline, CDR1 LNHNV and CDR2 YYDKDF (reference sequence). CDR3 length: 13 amino acids. CDR3 sequence (DNA): TGTGCCACCAGCAGCAGGGGTGGAGAGACCCAGTACTTC. Encoded protein: CATSSRGGETQYF.

In its sample, this clone was seen once. The gene calls are TRBV7-7 and TRBJ2-3, with a weak D call TRBD1 (5 bases). The CDR3 has 14 amino acids. Germline CDR1 reads SSHAT; CDR2 reads FNYEAQ (reference sequence). Trimming cost V 1 base and J 2 bases, with 7 bases left between them. This CDR3 reads CASSLGQPTDTQYF. Written as DNA, the CDR3 is TGTGCCAGCAGCTTAGGACAGCCCACAGATACGCAGTATTTT. The variable domain in full, completed from reference TRBV7-7 and TRBJ2-3, reads GAGVSQSPRYKVTKRGQDVTLRCDPISSHATLYWYQQALGQGPEFLTYFNYEAQPDKSGLPSDRFSAERPEGSISTLTIQRTEQRDSAMYRCASSLGQPTDTQYFGPGTRLTVL.

This clone showed up just a few times. V usage is TRBV2 and J usage is TRBJ1-1, with a tentative D call TRBD1 (5 bases). Per the germline V gene, CDR1 is SNHLY and CDR2 is FYNNEI. V was shortened by 8 bases and J by 4 bases, with 17 bases between the two germline ends. The CDR3 runs 14 residues. The CDR3 here is CASGQAGLGTEAFF. CDR3 nucleotides: TGTGCCAGCGGCCAGGCGGGGCTGGGCACTGAAGCTTTCTTT.

The chain couples TRBV6-5 to TRBJ1-4; D remains ambiguous. Looked up from germline, CDR1 is MNHEY and CDR2 is SVGAGI. Trimming removed 2 bases at V and 8 bases at J, with 18 bases between. The CDR3 spans 16 residues. DNA for the CDR3: TGTGCCAGCAGTTACCTTCCCCCCGACCCTAGGGAAAAACTGTTTTTT. As protein: CASSYLPPDPREKLFF.

Points on this clone: The junction departs from the called germline gene at one end, perhaps through a read error. The chain is built from TRBV5-6 and TRBJ2-5; TRBD2 matches 15 bases. Germline CDR1 and CDR2: SGHDT and YYEEEE. CDR3 size: 17 residues. CDR3 coding DNA: TGTGCCAGCAGCCTAGGACTAGCGGGAGGGATACAAGGGACCCAGTACTTC. This sequence encodes CASSLGLAGGIQGTQYF.

This clone was seen a single time. The chain is built from TRBV9 and TRBJ2-3; tentative D call: TRBD2 (5 bases). This CDR3 comprises 16 residues. V shed 2 bases and J shed 1 base, with 14 bases lying between them. The germline V gene encodes CDR1 SGDLS and CDR2 YYNGEE. CDR3 region: CASSVGRRRGTDTQYF. In DNA form, the CDR3 reads TGTGCCAGCAGCGTTGGTCGGAGGCGGGGCACAGATACGCAGTATTTT.

This clone occurred once. The genes are TRBV19 and TRBJ2-6, with 11 bases identical to TRBD1. CDR3 length: 17 amino acids. CDR1 LNHDA and CDR2 SQIVND come from the germline V gene (reference sequence). Germline trimming cut 5 bases from V and 4 bases from J; bases unmatched to any gene: 7. CDR3: CASSRTGGARGANVLTF. The CDR3 DNA reads TGTGCCAGTAGTCGGACAGGGGGCGCGCGCGGGGCCAACGTCCTGACTTTC.

The genes are TRBV9 and TRBJ2-5, with 7 bases identical to TRBD2. The CDR3 sequence is 15 residues long. Germline V gene data show CDR1 as SGDLS and CDR2 as YYNGEE. Unmatched junction bases numbered 7, after V lost 0 bases and J lost 5 bases. In DNA, the CDR3 is TGTGCCAGCAGCGTAGTCCCCGCGGGGGTGGAGACCCAGTACTTC. This gives the protein CASSVVPAGVETQYF.

On this clone: This same CDR3 is encoded by further DNA sequences in the sample. The V and J genes are TRBV9 and TRBJ2-1; TRBD1 matches at 10 bases. There are 16 residues in the CDR3. V dropped 5 bases and J dropped 3; count of bases not matched to a gene: 8. Germline-derived CDR1 and CDR2 are SGDLS and YYNGEE. The CDR3 sequence: CASSPGTGVGYNEQFF. The CDR3 bases are TGTGCCAGCAGTCCCGGGACAGGGGTAGGCTACAATGAGCAGTTCTTC.

The chain is built from TRBV28 and TRBJ2-1, with 14 nucleotides matching TRBD2. The length of the CDR3 is 16 residues. Trimming took 5 bases from V and 5 from J; bases not matched to a gene: 5. CDR1 MDHEN and CDR2 SYDVKM come from the germline V gene. CDR3 amino acids: CASSATSGRANNEQFF. Here the CDR3 DNA reads TGTGCCAGCAGTGCGACTAGCGGGAGGGCCAACAATGAGCAGTTCTTC.

The rearrangement uses TRBV2 and TRBJ2-7; D remains unclear. The CDR3 covers 13 residues. The germline V gene has CDR1 SNHLY and CDR2 FYNNEI. Between the trimmed V and J ends, which lost 3 bases and 0 bases, there was a span of 6 bases. The CDR3 coding sequence is TGTGCCAGCAGTGACAGGCTCTCCTACGAGCAGTACTTC. It translates to CASSDRLSYEQYF.

This chain links TRBV5-1 with TRBJ1-1; D gene uncertain. Trimming took 0 bases from V and 1 from J, leaving 7 bases between them. CDR3 size: 14 residues. CDR1 and CDR2 from the germline V gene are SGHRS and YFSETQ. CDR3 bases: TGCGCCAGCAGCTTGGAACCGGGGAACACTGAAGCTTTCTTT. It yields the protein CASSLEPGNTEAFF.

This clone was seen a single time. The rearrangement joins TRBV20-1 to TRBJ1-2; weak D call: TRBD1 (5 bases). The CDR3 is 11 amino acids. Looked up from germline, CDR1 is DFQATT and CDR2 is SNEGSKA (reference sequence). Trimming pared 4 bases from V and 13 bases from J, leaving 16 bases between. The CDR3 loop reads CSAIGRPGPTF. DNA for the CDR3: TGCAGTGCTATAGGAAGACCAGGGCCCACCTTC.

This clone was recorded only once. The chain has TRBV5-1 and TRBJ2-3; maybe TRBD2 (6 bases). Trimming pared 7 bases from V and 4 bases from J, leaving 13 bases between. The CDR3 has 13 amino acids. Germline CDR1 and CDR2: SGHRS and YFSETQ. The CDR3 DNA sequence: TGCGCCAGCCTTAACCCGGGAGCAGATACGCAGTATTTT. This codes for CASLNPGADTQYF.

V and J are TRBV4-1 and TRBJ1-4; 8 positions match TRBD1. Looked up from germline, CDR1 is MGHRA and CDR2 is YSYEKL. The CDR3 loop spans 14 amino acids. The ends lost 4 bases at V and 7 bases at J; junction bases unmatched: 5. Here the CDR3 DNA reads TGCGCCAGCAGCCCAGACAGGGGCACTGAAAAACTGTTTTTT. Its protein product is CASSPDRGTEKLFF.

This clone turned up a few times. This chain connects TRBV28 to TRBJ2-7; 8 bases are a match to TRBD2. With 3 bases clipped from V and 2 bases from J, the junction kept 3 bases outside the gene matches. The CDR3 has 14 residues. Germline V gene sequence: CDR1 MDHEN, CDR2 SYDVKM. The chain's CDR3 is CASSFSGVPYEQYF. CDR3 sequence (DNA): TGTGCCAGCAGTTTTAGCGGGGTGCCCTACGAGCAGTACTTC.

As to this clone: Other DNA sequences in this specimen translate into the identical CDR3. This rearrangement joins TRBV11-2 to TRBJ2-5; D is ambiguous. V was pared by 5 bases and J by 5 bases, with 9 bases between. From germline, CDR1 is SGHAT and CDR2 FQNNGV. CDR3 length: 12 residues. As DNA, the CDR3 is TGTGCCAGCAGCCCTTCAGCGGAGACCCAGTACTTC. Translation: CASSPSAETQYF.